Each of the 14 T cell receptor beta chains below was sequenced from the same sample in a study of T cells in Graves' hyperthyroidism and ophthalmopathy. TCR beta CDR3 sequences were amplified from RNA transcripts. Carried out on the TCR CDR3, a first-round RT-PCR used the HTBI primer set. TCRdb re-analysed the multiplex PCR reads in MiXCR, keeping a single row per CDR3 protein. Among some 370,000 distinct CDR3 sequences listed, roughly an eighth were seen once. Sequenced sample: blood. These receptors originate from a man aged 45 to 65 with Graves' ophthalmopathy.

The rearrangement uses TRBV10-1 and TRBJ1-4; TRBD1 matches 8 bases. Germline V gene lookup returns CDR1 WNHNN and CDR2 SYGVQD (reference sequence). Trimming cost V 8 bases and J 8 bases; bases outside gene matches: 4. CDR3 size: 12 residues. CDR3 protein: CASGTGMEKLFF. Written as DNA, the CDR3 is TGCGCCAGCGGGACAGGCATGGAAAAACTGTTTTTT.

The rearrangement joins TRBV27 to TRBJ2-6; D is perhaps TRBD1 (6 bases). V dropped 2 bases and J dropped 2 bases, with 13 bases sitting between them. Germline V gene data show CDR1 as MNHEY and CDR2 as SMNVEV (reference sequence). There are 17 residues in the CDR3. In DNA form, the CDR3 reads TGTGCCAGCAGTTTAGACAGGAGAATCCCTGGGGCCAACGTCCTGACTTTC. Residues: CASSLDRRIPGANVLTF.

This clonotype was seen at least ten times. The chain recombines TRBV2 with TRBJ1-2, with 11 bases aligning to TRBD1. Germline CDR1 and CDR2: SNHLY and FYNNEI. The junction had 14 bases not matched to a gene; V was cut back by 6 bases and J by 8 bases. There are 16 residues in the CDR3. CDR3 in DNA: TGTGCCAGCAGCCTACAGGGGACAGGGGGTAGGAACGGCTACACCTTC. Protein sequence: CASSLQGTGGRNGYTF.

This clonotype was recorded once. This chain links TRBV15 with TRBJ1-3; TRBD1 agrees at 7 bases. The germline V gene encodes CDR1 LNHNV and CDR2 YYDKDF (reference sequence). The CDR3 runs to 20 residues. The J segment lost 0 bases and the V segment lost 2 bases, leaving 16 bases of the junction unmatched. The chain's CDR3 is CATSRPPGQHITFSGNTIYF. The CDR3, as DNA: TGTGCCACCAGCAGACCCCCGGGACAGCACATAACTTTCTCTGGAAACACCATATATTTT.

This clonotype was recorded a few times. The chain carries TRBV30 and TRBJ2-2; D gene uncertain. Germline values: CDR1 GTSNPN, CDR2 SVGIG (reference sequence). Trimming stripped 2 bases from V and 5 bases from J, with 9 bases between. The length of the CDR3 is 13 residues. CDR3 coding DNA: TGTGCCTGGAGTCCGCAAATAACCGGGGAGCTGTTTTTT. Translated, it gives CAWSPQITGELFF.

At least ten counts were recorded for this clonotype. The chain has TRBV5-1 and TRBJ2-5, with TRBD2 matching 7 bases. Germline V gene lookup returns CDR1 SGHRS and CDR2 YFSETQ. This CDR3 spans 14 amino acids. V dropped 4 bases and J dropped 1; count of bases not matched to a gene: 4. The DNA for the CDR3 is TGCGCCAGCAGCGATCCTAGCGGCCAAGAGACCCAGTACTTC. Translation gives CASSDPSGQETQYF.

This clonotype has at least ten counts. V and J are TRBV6-1 and TRBJ2-7, with 8 positions matching TRBD1. The V gene's germline CDR1 is MNHNS and CDR2 SASEGT. With 5 bases clipped from V and 3 bases from J, the junction kept 3 bases outside the gene matches. The CDR3 runs 13 residues. CDR3 bases: TGTGCCAGCAGTTCGACAGGGGACTACGAGCAGTACTTC. The encoded protein is CASSSTGDYEQYF.

The table lists this clonotype with many counts. V usage is TRBV12-3 or TRBV12-4 and J usage is TRBJ2-3; 7 bases map to TRBD1. With V trimmed by 7 bases and J by 0 bases, 7 bases remained unmatched. The CDR3 length is 15 residues. CDR3 residues: CASTTGRVSTDTQYF. Here the CDR3 DNA reads TGTGCCAGCACGACAGGGCGGGTTAGCACAGATACGCAGTATTTT.

There are a few counts of this clonotype. The V gene is TRBV19, the J gene TRBJ2-7, with D tentatively TRBD1 (6 bases). The CDR3 totals 13 residues. V lost 7 bases and J 0 bases, leaving 10 bases between the germline ends. Per germline, CDR1 LNHDA and CDR2 SQIVND (reference sequence). CDR3 bases: TGTGCCAGTACGGAAGGGGGCTCCTACGAGCAGTACTTC. Protein: CASTEGGSYEQYF.

A word on this clonotype: A read error is possible here, since a much larger clone lies one base away. This sequence joins TRBV12-3 or TRBV12-4 and TRBJ1-2, with 9 bases identical to TRBD1. V lost 7 bases, J lost 9 bases, and 9 bases stayed unmatched. This CDR3 comprises 13 residues. Written as DNA, the CDR3 is TGTGCCAGCAACCGACAGGGGGTTTTGAGCTACACCTTC. This translates into CASNRQGVLSYTF.

This clonotype has just one count. The chain links TRBV6-9 to TRBJ2-3, with 15 positions matching TRBD2. This CDR3 is built from 17 residues. V lost 4 bases to trimming and J lost 0 bases; unmatched junction nucleotides: 2. CDR1 and CDR2 from the germline V gene are MNHGY and SVAAGI. The chain's CDR3 is CASSWGTSGRSTDTQYF. CDR3 sequence (DNA): TGTGCCAGCAGTTGGGGGACTAGCGGGAGGAGCACAGATACGCAGTATTTT.

The J gene is TRBJ2-1, the V gene TRBV27, with D perhaps matching TRBD1 or TRBD2 (5 bases each). The V end lost 8 bases, the J end lost 3 bases, and 14 bases lay between the germline ends. Germline V CDR1 and CDR2: MNHEY, SMNVEV (reference sequence). This CDR3 is built from 14 residues. CDR3 DNA sequence: TGTGCCAGCCGAGGGGACGGGGACTACAATGAGCAGTTCTTC. This sequence encodes CASRGDGDYNEQFF.

The chain combines TRBV2 with TRBJ2-2; D is undetermined. Looked up from germline, CDR1 is SNHLY and CDR2 is FYNNEI. Trimming removed 0 bases at V and 6 bases at J, with 5 bases between. This CDR3 is 13 amino acids long. The CDR3 bases are TGTGCCAGCAGTGAAGCTCGATCCGGGGAGCTGTTTTTT. Translating it yields CASSEARSGELFF.

This clonotype has at least ten counts. This chain links TRBV3-1 with TRBJ2-3, with 11 positions matching TRBD2. CDR1 and CDR2 from the germline V gene are LGHDT and YNNKEL (reference sequence). The CDR3 length is 18 residues. The V segment lost 2 bases and the J segment 3 bases; nucleotides outside the gene matches: 10. The CDR3 sequence is CASSQISGRAGWTDTQYF. The CDR3 region has the DNA TGTGCCAGCAGCCAAATTAGCGGGAGGGCCGGATGGACAGATACGCAGTATTTT.